This passage covers 11 T cell receptor beta chains from one sample sequenced in a study of cytomegalovirus exposure and HLA in healthy donors. The PCR made use of 60 Vbeta and 13 Jbeta primers. Data came from immunoSEQ multiplex PCR; TCRdb stores just in-frame clones and leaves some out. The data contain 100,000 to 150,000 clones, 60% to 80% of them singletons. The sample consisted of PBMCs. These TCRs come from a woman in her forties or fifties in good health and CMV-seronegative.

V usage is TRBV19 and J usage is TRBJ2-7; 12 bases map to TRBD1. Looked up from germline, CDR1 is LNHDA and CDR2 is SQIVND (reference sequence). The CDR3 extends over 15 amino acids. The V and J ends lost 3 bases and 5 bases, in that order; junction bases with no gene match: 5. The CDR3 spells CASSIPGTGGNEQYF. CDR3 sequence (DNA): TGTGCCAGTAGTATCCCGGGGACAGGGGGCAACGAGCAGTACTTC.

V usage is TRBV11-3 and J usage is TRBJ1-5, with D uncertain. V lost 1 base to trimming and J lost 6 bases, with 19 bases between them. The V gene's germline CDR1 is SGHNT and CDR2 YENEEA. CDR3 size: 17 residues. The CDR3 region has the DNA TGTGCCAGCAGCTTAGTCCCTCACCTACGTATACGTCAGCCCCAGCATTTT. Its protein product is CASSLVPHLRIRQPQHF.

The rearrangement links TRBV5-1 to TRBJ2-1; the D gene is possibly TRBD1 (6 bases). CDR3 size: 15 residues. Germline loops: CDR1 SGHRS, CDR2 YFSETQ. Deletions cut 0 bases from V and 4 bases from J, with 11 bases between. The CDR3 sequence is CASSLDRAFYNEQFF. The CDR3 nucleotides read TGCGCCAGCAGCTTGGACAGGGCCTTTTACAATGAGCAGTTCTTC.

This rearrangement joins TRBV27 to TRBJ2-7; 9 nucleotides align to TRBD1. V dropped 3 bases and J dropped 0; count of bases not matched to a gene: 0. The CDR3 spans 14 residues. Germline loops: CDR1 MNHEY, CDR2 SMNVEV (reference sequence). CDR3 protein: CASSLGQGSYEQYF. The CDR3 coding sequence is TGTGCCAGCAGTTTGGGACAGGGCTCCTACGAGCAGTACTTC.

This chain links TRBV10-3 with TRBJ2-7; 7 bases are shared with TRBD1. CDR3 length: 13 amino acids. Germline values: CDR1 ENHRY, CDR2 SYGVKD. Trimming removed 10 bases from V and 2 bases from J; junction bases left unmatched: 8. The CDR3 region is CATSTGNPYEQYF. In nucleotides, the CDR3 is TGTGCCACCTCGACAGGGAACCCCTACGAGCAGTACTTC.

This clone turned up a few times. This sequence joins TRBV19 and TRBJ2-7; 7 nucleotides agree with TRBD2. Germline V CDR1 and CDR2: LNHDA, SQIVND (reference sequence). This CDR3 spans 14 amino acids. Germline trimming cut 8 bases from V and 2 bases from J; bases unmatched to any gene: 9. The CDR3 DNA follows: TGTGCCAGTCAACCAGCGGGAAAAACCTACGAGCAGTACTTC. It encodes CASQPAGKTYEQYF.

This clone was seen a handful of times. This chain connects TRBV25-1 to TRBJ1-4; D might be TRBD1 (5 bases). Germline loops: CDR1 MGHDK, CDR2 SYGVNS. The CDR3 spans 14 residues. Between the trimmed V and J ends, which lost 7 bases and 7 bases, there was a span of 16 bases. The CDR3 nucleotides are TGTGCCAGCACCGGTTCGGGGGGGGGTGAAAAACTGTTTTTT. This encodes CASTGSGGGEKLFF. Full variable domain (outside the CDR3, taken from reference TRBV25-1 and TRBJ1-4): EADIYQTPRYLVIGTGKKITLECSQTMGHDKMYWYQQDPGMELHLIHYSYGVNSTEKGDLSSESTVSRIRTEHFPLTLESARPSHTSQYLCASTGSGGGEKLFFGSGTQLSVL.

The chain joins TRBV7-2 to TRBJ2-6, with 8 nucleotides matching TRBD2. The germline V gene has CDR1 SGHTA and CDR2 FQGNSA. The length of the CDR3 is 18 residues. Trimming took 5 bases from V and 2 from J; bases not matched to a gene: 11. The CDR3 here is CASSVLPGLVTGANVLTF. The CDR3 nucleotides read TGTGCCAGCAGCGTACTCCCGGGACTAGTCACTGGGGCCAACGTCCTGACTTTC.

This sequence joins TRBV7-8 and TRBJ1-5, with D hard to call. The length of the CDR3 is 15 residues. Germline-derived CDR1 and CDR2 are SGHVS and FQNEAQ. Trimming cost V 0 bases and J 2 bases, with 8 bases left between them. CDR3 bases: TGTGCCAGCAGCTTAGCGGGCGGGGGCAATCAGCCCCAGCATTTT. As protein: CASSLAGGGNQPQHF.

This chain connects TRBV7-9 to TRBJ2-5; D may be TRBD2 (5 bases). The germline V and J ends were trimmed by 5 bases and 1 base, with 14 bases remaining between them. The CDR3 is 15 residues long. The germline gives CDR1 SEHNR, CDR2 FQNEAQ (reference sequence). CDR3 protein: CASSPPTRGQETQYF. The CDR3 coding sequence is TGTGCCAGCAGCCCCCCCACCCGGGGCCAAGAGACCCAGTACTTC.

The rearrangement links TRBV7-9 to TRBJ1-1; D not certain. Germline values: CDR1 SEHNR, CDR2 FQNEAQ (reference sequence). Trimming removed 5 bases from V and 1 base from J, with 11 bases in between. CDR3 size: 14 residues. The CDR3 DNA follows: TGTGCCAGCAGCCAAATAGAAACGAACACTGAAGCTTTCTTT. This codes for CASSQIETNTEAFF.